These 5 T cell receptor beta chains were all obtained from the same sample, sequenced in a study of spatial heterogeneity in lung cancer. A single record per CDR3 protein comes from TCRdb applying MiXCR to the 5' RACE reads. The data hold over 15,000 distinct CDR3 sequences, with about 18% observed a single time. The time point is: blood at routine non-recurrence follow-up after resection. Sequences were derived from PBMCs, sampled at follow-up. The origin of the receptors is a male donor with early-stage non-small cell lung cancer.

A few counts support this clonotype. The chain links TRBV5-4 to TRBJ2-1; 7 nucleotides align to TRBD1. CDR3 size: 16 residues. Germline V lookup: CDR1 SGHNT, CDR2 YYREEE (reference sequence). V was clipped by 4 bases and J by 5 bases; unmatched bases: 12. The chain's CDR3 is CASSKDQGVVNNEQFF. DNA of the CDR3: TGTGCCAGCAGCAAGGACCAGGGGGTCGTGAACAATGAGCAGTTCTTC.

This clonotype is medium-sized within its sample. The genes are TRBV5-1 and TRBJ1-1; unclear D gene. V gave up 0 bases and J gave up 0 bases, with 6 bases separating them. In germline, CDR1 is SGHRS, CDR2 YFSETQ. The CDR3 consists of 14 residues. The CDR3 region has the DNA TGCGCCAGCAGCTTGGGCCTGTTGAACACTGAAGCTTTCTTT. It specifies CASSLGLLNTEAFF.

To note about this clonotype: With a much larger clone just one base away, this may be a read error. The CDR3 DNA reads TGTGCCAGCAGCCCAGGGGGCCGCTCCTACAATAAGCAGTTCTTC. Translation gives CASSPGGRSYNKQFF. V is TRBV5-4 and J is TRBJ2-1, with TRBD1 identical over 8 bases. Germline values: CDR1 SGHNT, CDR2 YYREEE (reference sequence). The CDR3 contains 15 residues.

The genes are TRBV30 and TRBJ2-3, with D perhaps matching TRBD2 (5 bases). The CDR3 contains 12 residues. Trimming left V 7 bases short and J 2 bases short, with 10 bases between. Per the germline V gene, CDR1 is GTSNPN and CDR2 is SVGIG (reference sequence). The CDR3 sequence: CASERVTDTQYF. The DNA for the CDR3 is TGTGCCTCGGAGAGGGTCACAGATACGCAGTATTTT.

The rearrangement uses TRBV19 and TRBJ1-5, with D possibly being TRBD1 (5 bases). CDR1 and CDR2 (germline): LNHDA, SQIVND (reference sequence). The V gene lost 6 bases and the J gene lost 5 bases, with 17 bases spanning the gap. The CDR3 spans 15 residues. The CDR3 DNA reads as TGTGCCAGTAGCCCGCCAGGCAGGGTTGATCAGCCCCAGCATTTT. It codes for CASSPPGRVDQPQHF.